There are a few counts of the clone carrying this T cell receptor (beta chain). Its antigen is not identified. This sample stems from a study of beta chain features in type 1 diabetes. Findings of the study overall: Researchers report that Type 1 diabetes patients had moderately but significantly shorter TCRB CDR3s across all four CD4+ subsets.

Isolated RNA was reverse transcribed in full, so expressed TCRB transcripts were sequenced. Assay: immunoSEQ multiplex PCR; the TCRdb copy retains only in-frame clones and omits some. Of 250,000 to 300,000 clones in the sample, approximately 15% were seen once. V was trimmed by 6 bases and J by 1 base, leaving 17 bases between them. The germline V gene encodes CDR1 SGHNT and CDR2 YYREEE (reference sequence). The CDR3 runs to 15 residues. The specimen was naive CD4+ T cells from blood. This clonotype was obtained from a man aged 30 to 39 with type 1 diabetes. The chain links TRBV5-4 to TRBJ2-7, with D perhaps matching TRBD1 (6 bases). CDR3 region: CASTTGGQSSYEQYF. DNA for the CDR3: TGTGCCAGCACCACAGGTGGACAGTCTTCCTACGAGCAGTACTTC.